The present T cell receptor (beta chain) was sequenced within a study of CD8+ T cells in alopecia areata (dated by TCRdb to the late 2010s). About the investigation overall: The treated patients, all with moderate-to-severe alopecia areata, were enrolled in an open-label pilot trial of oral tofacitinib given at 5 to 10 mg twice daily. Disease severity in treated patients was measured with the SALT score, which quantifies the percentage of affected scalp surface area. Scalp clonality was compared among normal scalp (n=4), patchy alopecia areata scalp (n=8), and alopecia totalis/universalis scalp (n=8). Patients stayed on tofacitinib for 6 to 18 months and then had 6 months of follow-up off drug so that delayed response and recurrence could be assessed. Human TCRbeta sequencing covered scalp tissue and sorted CD4+ and CD8+ peripheral blood T cells from patchy and totalis/universalis alopecia areata patients and healthy controls. Tofacitinib-treated patients had biopsies at baseline and at 4 and 24 weeks of treatment, with a later scalp biopsy in several patients. immunoSEQ multiplex PCR using 35 Vbeta forward primers and 13 Jbeta reverse primers was used to amplify TCRbeta CDR3 regions. RNA was obtained with the PAXgene miRNA kit for fixed scalp, the miRNeasy kit for PBMCs, and the RNeasy kit for mouse skin. To study T cell clonal expansion in alopecia areata, the researchers applied high-throughput TCRbeta sequencing to both the C3H/HeJ mouse model and human patients.

General conclusions and limits of the study: With tofacitinib, both scalp clonality and the number of expanded CD8+ clones among the top 100 scalp clones went down significantly. Because the treated cohort was small and had only one nonresponder, larger studies are needed to examine links between baseline CD8+ expansion and response. During tofacitinib treatment, many expanded lesional clones remained in scalp and blood, and this persistence may partly explain relapse after treatment is stopped. Resident alphabeta T cells in normal human skin are also sequenced, complicating scalp TCR repertoire analysis, unlike mouse skin dominated by gammadelta T cells. Compared with mice, TCR sequences shared between patients were less clear, possibly partly because of HLA diversity across the patient population. Compared with normal scalp, lesional scalp had higher clonality and more expanded CD8+ clones, particularly in alopecia totalis/universalis, a pattern that suggests antigenic drive.

The CDR3 spans 16 residues, from the cysteine through the phenylalanine. This entry keeps only the CDR3 DNA: 48 bases, framed from base 1. CDR1 is given as SGHTA and CDR2 as FQGNSA, both from the germline V gene. Trimmed from V: 5 bases; trimmed from J: 0 bases; junction bases lacking a gene match: 7. This clone occurred once. This clone's antigen is unknown. There are no base qualities to consult, and no much larger clone falls within one base. The sample's treatment or condition, from its label and the paper: oral pan-JAK inhibitor, 5-10 mg twice daily. From alopecia areata patients, peripheral blood was collected along with lesional scalp punch biopsies. PBMCs were separated by density centrifugation and stained for CD3, CD4 and CD8, after which CD4+ and CD8+ T cells were sorted on a FACSAria. The library was built by means of the immunoSEQ multiplex PCR assay. For TCR sequencing, RNA was extracted from every sample and reverse transcribed into cDNA to serve as template. First-strand cDNA was synthesized with SuperScript III using a 2:1 mix of oligo-dT and random hexamers. A synthetic immune receptor repertoire was used to assess amplification bias, and residual bias was removed computationally. The paper's processing steps were these. Raw reads were preprocessed to remove errors, and CDR3 was defined by IMGT conventions from the conserved cysteine to phenylalanine. Clonality was computed by normalizing Shannon entropy by log2 of the number of productive unique TCRs and subtracting the result from 1. CD4 or CD8 identity of scalp clones was inferred by cross-referencing scalp TCRbeta sequences with sorted blood CD4 and CD8 repertoires. Imported from immuneACCESS, the table was reduced by TCRdb to in-frame sequences with V and J called. These copies leave out some clones; in studies compared against another copy, an unresolved V gene accounts for under half, and the cause of the remainder is not known. V and J calls and clone size are copied from that table; D and trimming were computed from the DNA. This sample has 150,000 to 200,000 clones in its table, and around 60% of those were observed once. The ten largest clones add up to approximately 1.4% of the sample.

The rearrangement combines TRBV7-2 with TRBJ2-3, and TRBD2 aligns with 8 junction nucleotides. The TCR comes from a human donor with alopecia areata. The sample in question was CD4+ T cells sorted from blood, obtained around week 47, from a patient treated with tofacitinib. The DNA is as follows: TGTGCCAGCAGCCGACGCCTAGCGGGCAGCACAGATACGCAGTATTTT. Its translation reads: CASSRRLAGSTDTQYF.